Here is one T cell receptor (beta chain) with its context. Antigen: not known. With 6 bases removed from V and 8 bases from J, the gap between germline ends came to 18 bases. Germline V gene data show CDR1 as SGHAT and CDR2 as FQNNGV. The CDR3 loop spans 14 amino acids. The record originates from a study of T cell repertoires in cytomegalovirus infection. The overall study: It was recently identified HLA-C-restricted and well-studied HLA-B-restricted CMV epitopes that the study used. General study points: Clonotype analysis showed dominance of the ex vivo response by HLA-C-restricted CMV-specific TCR beta clonotypes.

TCRdb fed the reads into MiXCR, producing one record per CDR3 protein. The profile shows about 570,000 distinct CDR3 sequences, 40% of them singletons. This chain joins TRBV11-2 and TRBJ2-3; possibly TRBD2 for D (5 bases). Sequenced here: cultured PBMCs, sampled from culture after CMV antigen stimulation. The sequence derives from a human donor in good health (CMV status not recorded). Some clones in this sample may be carry-over from other donors' samples. This chain's CDR3 is CASRDFLLGLTQYF. As DNA, the CDR3 is TGTGCCAGCAGGGACTTTTTACTCGGACTTACGCAGTATTTT.